A selection of T cell receptor beta chains follows, all from one sample in a study of control samples from healthy donors and cancer patients. Clones were read by immunoSEQ multiplex PCR, and TCRdb kept only the in-frame ones, dropping some. The repertoire consists of around 140,000 clones, with approximately 94% occurring once and the leading ten covering almost 6%. Sequencing was performed on blood. The receptors come from a man younger than 35 in good health. Both conserved end residues are part of each CDR3.

cdr3_length	j_call	v_call	cdr3_aa
12	TRBJ2-1	TRBV19	CASSYGPYEQFF
15	TRBJ1-5	TRBV2	CASRSGSGAGQPQHF
13	TRBJ2-7	TRBV27	CASRLAGPYEQYF
16	TRBJ1-1	TRBV7-8	CASSSYRDSLNTEAFF
18	TRBJ1-1	TRBV2	CASSGGKGTAFSWAEAFF
13	TRBJ2-1	TRBV30	CAWSRGSYNEQFF
14	TRBJ1-1	TRBV18	CASSPGPGGPEAFF
14	TRBJ2-7	TRBV5-1	CASSLYGDPYEQYF
16	TRBJ2-2	TRBV18	CASSPINQGATGELFF
12	TRBJ2-1	TRBV6-2/TRBV6-3	CASSLHRDEQFF
16	TRBJ2-3	TRBV5-1	CASSLGGRSSTDTQYF
15	TRBJ1-6	TRBV5-1	CASSFRTEYNSPLHF
17	TRBJ2-3	TRBV7-6	CASSLRAGRAAADTQYF
12	TRBJ1-5	TRBV13	CASSSLNQPQHF
13	TRBJ2-3	TRBV10-3	CAISVSVPDTQYF
11	TRBJ1-1	TRBV12-3/TRBV12-4	CASSVNTEAFF
13	TRBJ2-7	TRBV19	CASSRRDVYEQYF
13	TRBJ2-7	TRBV29-1	CSVQKGQLYEQYF
18	TRBJ2-7	TRBV19	CASSPRGLAGAHLYEQYF
17	TRBJ1-2	TRBV13	CASSFFGTGATNYGYTF
12	TRBJ1-2	TRBV27	CASRGPSYGYTF
13	TRBJ2-7	TRBV30	CASRGDRGYEQYF
11	TRBJ2-1	TRBV2	CASSEYNEQFF
14	TRBJ2-5	TRBV5-1	CASRGGAGEETQYF
14	TRBJ2-7	TRBV6-5	CASGWAGTKYEQYF
14	TRBJ1-2	TRBV29-1	CSVGAPSANYGYTF
17	TRBJ2-1	TRBV7-8	CASSSVSSGTSYNEQFF
14	TRBJ1-1	TRBV9	CASSVGTAYTEAFF
16	TRBJ2-2	TRBV19	CASSMHPPGGPGELFF
13	TRBJ2-7	TRBV29-1	CSVRGQGAGEQYF
12	TRBJ2-7	TRBV13	CASSPVPYEQYF
16	TRBJ2-3	TRBV6-2/TRBV6-3	CASSDLASGGANTQYF
15	TRBJ2-5	TRBV4-1	CASSQDAWTQETQYF
15	TRBJ2-1	TRBV30	CAWSAGLAGRNEQFF
13	TRBJ2-1	TRBV7-2	CASSSLDLSKQFF
14	TRBJ1-1	TRBV7-2	CASSYSTGRTEAFF
12	TRBJ2-3	TRBV12-3/TRBV12-4	CASRPPGDTQYF
14	TRBJ2-1	TRBV2	CAGQNGTGNHEQFF
16	TRBJ2-5	TRBV4-1	CASSQDQGQGRETQYF
12	TRBJ2-1	TRBV7-2	CASSTYYNEQFF
15	TRBJ1-4	TRBV3-1/TRBV3-2	CASSMQGLANEKLFF
17	TRBJ2-2	TRBV19	CASSIDPGGLGTGELFF
12	TRBJ2-7	TRBV4-2	CASSQGVGEQYF
14	TRBJ2-5	TRBV10-3	CAIRRSSGEETQYF
17	TRBJ2-4	TRBV2	CASSIRRALAPGDIQYF
12	TRBJ2-3	TRBV30	CAWSSSGDTQYF
12	TRBJ2-7	TRBV6-5	CASSYSRGEQYF
12	TRBJ2-1	TRBV6-5	CASRDLLNEQFF
14	TRBJ2-7	TRBV2	CAISNGTGGGEQYF
13	TRBJ1-1	TRBV6-2/TRBV6-3	CASSYSGGTEAFF
13	TRBJ2-3	TRBV6-5	CALLMEAADTQYF
17	TRBJ1-2	TRBV9	CASTGWGTGGLNYGYTF
13	TRBJ1-3	TRBV27	CASSHNSGNTIYF